A single T cell receptor (beta chain) is shown here with its context. In the study's own analysis: Amplification with reference gene primers provided the estimates of nucleated cell counts. The assay was immunoSEQ multiplex PCR, and TCRdb's table has in-frame clones only and misses some. V, J and clone size reflect that table, while D and trimming were determined from the DNA. The sample records 130,000 to 150,000 clones, approximately 88% being singletons. The germline V and J ends were trimmed by 2 bases and 1 base, with 8 bases remaining between them. This CDR3 has 14 amino acids. Germline V gene sequence: CDR1 MGHRA, CDR2 YSYEKL. The sample is drawn from a study of blood T cell repertoires in COVID-19. Study information: From T cells, B-cell-depleted T cells, or PBMCs came the material, which was cDNA or gDNA.

Sample: peripheral blood. The rearrangement joins TRBV4-1 to TRBJ1-1, with D uncertain. The clonotype was recovered from a woman aged 50 to 65 with acute or convalescent COVID-19. Here the CDR3 reads CASSQLAGNTEAFF. CDR3 coding DNA: TGCGCCAGCAGCCAACTCGCCGGGAACACTGAAGCTTTCTTT.